This T cell receptor beta chain came from a study of cytomegalovirus exposure and HLA in healthy donors. Whole-study results and caveats: An analysis that was carried out later associated approximately 15,000 TCR beta sequences with HLA alleles at 0.05 false discovery rate. Later analysis associated a missense DCLRE1C variant with TCR beta V- and J-gene trimming. The investigators catalogued 160 or so TCR beta chains as cytomegalovirus-associated.

The CDR3 is 14 residues long. From germline, CDR1 is MNHNS and CDR2 SASEGT. V trimming: 4 bases; J trimming: 5 bases; junction bases outside the gene matches: 7. 13 Jbeta primers and 60 Vbeta primers were used for the PCR. The data were produced by immunoSEQ multiplex PCR, yet TCRdb's version contains in-frame clones alone and is incomplete. The data show 98,000 or so clones, approximately 80% seen once. Regarding this clone: The target antigen is unknown.

The V gene is TRBV6-1, the J gene TRBJ2-5; 7 positions match TRBD1. The sample comprised PBMCs. The TCR comes from a woman younger than 35 in good health and CMV-seropositive. The CDR3 region is CASSAGQAIETQYF. DNA for the CDR3: TGTGCCAGCAGTGCAGGACAGGCCATCGAGACCCAGTACTTC.